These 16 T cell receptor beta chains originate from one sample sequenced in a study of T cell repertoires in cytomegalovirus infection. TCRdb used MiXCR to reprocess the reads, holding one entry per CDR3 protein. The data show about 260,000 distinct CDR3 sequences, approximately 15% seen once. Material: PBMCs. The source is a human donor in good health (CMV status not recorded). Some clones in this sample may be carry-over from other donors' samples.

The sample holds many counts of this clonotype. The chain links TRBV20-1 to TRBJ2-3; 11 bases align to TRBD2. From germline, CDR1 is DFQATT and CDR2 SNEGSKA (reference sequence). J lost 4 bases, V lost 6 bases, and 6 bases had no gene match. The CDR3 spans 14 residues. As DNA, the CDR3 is TGCAGTGCAAATAGCGGGAGGGAGGCAGATACGCAGTATTTT. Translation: CSANSGREADTQYF.

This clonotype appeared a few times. CDR3 protein: CASSQGVSRVSNSPLHF. CDR3 in DNA: TGTGCCAGCAGCCAAGGGGTATCCAGGGTATCGAATTCACCCCTCCACTTT. This sequence joins TRBV3-1 and TRBJ1-6; D is possibly TRBD1 (5 bases). Per the germline V gene, CDR1 is LGHDT and CDR2 is YNNKEL (reference sequence). The V and J ends lost 1 base and 7 bases respectively, with 17 bases between them. The CDR3 sequence is 17 residues long.

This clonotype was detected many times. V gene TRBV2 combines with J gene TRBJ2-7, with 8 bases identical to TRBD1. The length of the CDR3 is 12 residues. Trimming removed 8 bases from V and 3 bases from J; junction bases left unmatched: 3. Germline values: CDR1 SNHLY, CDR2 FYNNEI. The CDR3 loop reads CASEGQVYEQYF. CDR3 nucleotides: TGTGCCAGCGAGGGACAGGTCTACGAGCAGTACTTC. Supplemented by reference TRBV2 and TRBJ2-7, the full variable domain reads EPEVTQTPSHQVTQMGQEVILRCVPISNHLYFYWYRQILGQKVEFLVSFYNNEISEKSEIFDDQFSVERPDGSNFTLKIRSTKLEDSAMYFCASEGQVYEQYFGPGTRLTVT.

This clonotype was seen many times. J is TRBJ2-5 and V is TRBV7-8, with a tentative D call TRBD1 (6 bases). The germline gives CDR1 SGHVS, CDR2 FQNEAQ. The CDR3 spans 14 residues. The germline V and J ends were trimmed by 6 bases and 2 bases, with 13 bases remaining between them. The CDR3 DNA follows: TGTGCCAGCAGACCGCGGACAGAACAAGAGACCCAGTACTTC. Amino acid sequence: CASRPRTEQETQYF. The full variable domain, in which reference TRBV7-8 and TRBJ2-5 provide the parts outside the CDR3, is GAGVSQSPRYKVAKRGQDVALRCDPISGHVSLFWYQQALGQGPEFLTYFQNEAQLDKSGLPSDRFFAERPEGSVSTLKIQRTQQEDSAVYLCASRPRTEQETQYFGPGTRLLVL.

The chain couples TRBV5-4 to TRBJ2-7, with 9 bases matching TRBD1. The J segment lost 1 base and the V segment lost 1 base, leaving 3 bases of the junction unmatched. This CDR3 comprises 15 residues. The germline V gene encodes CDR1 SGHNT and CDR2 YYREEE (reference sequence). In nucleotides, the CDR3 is TGTGCCAGCAGCTTGCACGGGACAGGGTCCTACGAGCAGTACTTC. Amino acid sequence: CASSLHGTGSYEQYF. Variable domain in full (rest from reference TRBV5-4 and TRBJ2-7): ETGVTQSPTHLIKTRGQQVTLRCSSQSGHNTVSWYQQALGQGPQFIFQYYREEENGRGNFPPRFSGLQFPNYSSELNVNALELDDSALYLCASSLHGTGSYEQYFGPGTRLTVT.

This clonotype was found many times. CDR3 loop: CASSLGATRREQYF. The CDR3 nucleotides are TGTGCCAGCAGCTTGGGAGCTACAAGGAGGGAGCAGTACTTC. The V and J genes are TRBV7-9 and TRBJ2-7; TRBD2 is a possible D gene (5 bases). The CDR3 totals 14 residues. Trimming removed 3 bases at V and 7 bases at J, with 16 bases between. Germline V lookup: CDR1 SEHNR, CDR2 FQNEAQ (reference sequence).

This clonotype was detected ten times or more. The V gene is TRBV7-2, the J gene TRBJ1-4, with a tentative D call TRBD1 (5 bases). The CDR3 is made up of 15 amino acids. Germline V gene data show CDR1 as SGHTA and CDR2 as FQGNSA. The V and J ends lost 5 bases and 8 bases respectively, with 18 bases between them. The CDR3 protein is CASSPSTAAREKLFF. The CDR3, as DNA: TGTGCCAGCAGCCCATCGACAGCAGCCAGGGAAAAACTGTTTTTT.

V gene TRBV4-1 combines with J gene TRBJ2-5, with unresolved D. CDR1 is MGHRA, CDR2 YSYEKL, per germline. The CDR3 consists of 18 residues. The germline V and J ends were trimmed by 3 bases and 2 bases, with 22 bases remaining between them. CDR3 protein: CASSQGYASKRAQETQYF. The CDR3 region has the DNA TGCGCCAGCAGCCAGGGGTATGCAAGCAAGAGAGCTCAAGAGACCCAGTACTTC.

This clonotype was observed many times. The CDR3 nucleotides read TGTGCCAGCGGCGAAAACAATGAGCAGTTCTTC. It encodes CASGENNEQFF. This sequence joins TRBV7-3 and TRBJ2-1; D ambiguous. CDR3 length equals 11 residues. V gave up 8 bases and J gave up 5 bases, with 7 bases separating them. Looked up from germline, CDR1 is SGHTA and CDR2 is FQGTGA.

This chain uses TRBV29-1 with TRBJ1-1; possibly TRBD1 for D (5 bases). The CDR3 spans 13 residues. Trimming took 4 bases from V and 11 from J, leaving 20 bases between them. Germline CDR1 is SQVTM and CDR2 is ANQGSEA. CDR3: CSVGSTEVRSAFF. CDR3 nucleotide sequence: TGCAGCGTTGGTTCGACAGAGGTAAGGTCGGCTTTCTTT.

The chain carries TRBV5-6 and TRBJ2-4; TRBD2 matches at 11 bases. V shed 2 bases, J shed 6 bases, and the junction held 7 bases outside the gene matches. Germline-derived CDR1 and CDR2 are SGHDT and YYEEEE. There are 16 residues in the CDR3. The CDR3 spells CASSFLAGGHGNIQYF. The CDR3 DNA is TGTGCCAGCAGCTTTCTAGCGGGAGGCCATGGAAACATTCAGTACTTC. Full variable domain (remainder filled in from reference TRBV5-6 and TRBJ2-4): DAGVTQSPTHLIKTRGQQVTLRCSPKSGHDTVSWYQQALGQGPQFIFQYYEEEERQRGNFPDRFSGHQFPNYSSELNVNALLLGDSALYLCASSFLAGGHGNIQYFGAGTRLSVL.

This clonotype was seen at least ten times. CDR3 protein: CASSQDLAPSYEQYF. The CDR3, as DNA: TGCGCCAGCAGCCAAGATTTAGCGCCTTCCTACGAGCAGTACTTC. The chain combines TRBV4-1 with TRBJ2-7; D possibly corresponds to TRBD2 (5 bases). Germline lookup yields CDR1 MGHRA and CDR2 YSYEKL. Trimming shortened V by 0 bases and J by 1 base, and 10 bases separated the two germline ends. The length of the CDR3 is 15 residues.

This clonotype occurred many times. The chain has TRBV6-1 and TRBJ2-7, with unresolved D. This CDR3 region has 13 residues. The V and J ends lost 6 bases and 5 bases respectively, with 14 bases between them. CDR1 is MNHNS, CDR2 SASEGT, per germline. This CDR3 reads CASSLVPHNEQYF. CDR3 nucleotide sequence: TGTGCCAGCAGCTTGGTCCCCCACAACGAGCAGTACTTC.

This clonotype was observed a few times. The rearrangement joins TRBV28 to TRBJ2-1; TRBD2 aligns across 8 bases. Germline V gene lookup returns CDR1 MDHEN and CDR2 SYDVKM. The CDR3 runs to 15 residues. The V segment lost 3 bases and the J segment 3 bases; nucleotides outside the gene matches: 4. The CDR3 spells CASSLGSGNYNEQFF. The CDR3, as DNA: TGTGCCAGCAGTTTGGGTAGCGGGAACTACAATGAGCAGTTCTTC.

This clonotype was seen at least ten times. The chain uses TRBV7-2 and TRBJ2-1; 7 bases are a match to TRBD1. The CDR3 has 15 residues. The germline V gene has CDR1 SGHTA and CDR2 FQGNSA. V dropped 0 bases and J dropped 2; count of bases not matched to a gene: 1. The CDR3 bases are TGTGCCAGCAGCTTAGCCCAGGGGGCCTACAATGAGCAGTTCTTC. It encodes CASSLAQGAYNEQFF.

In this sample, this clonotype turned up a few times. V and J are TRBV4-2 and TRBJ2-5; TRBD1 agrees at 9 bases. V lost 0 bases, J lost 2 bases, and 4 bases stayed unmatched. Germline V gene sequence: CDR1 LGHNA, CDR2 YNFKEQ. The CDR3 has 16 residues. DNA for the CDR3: TGTGCCAGCAGCCAAGAGAGGGGACAGGGACAAGAGACCCAGTACTTC. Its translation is CASSQERGQGQETQYF.